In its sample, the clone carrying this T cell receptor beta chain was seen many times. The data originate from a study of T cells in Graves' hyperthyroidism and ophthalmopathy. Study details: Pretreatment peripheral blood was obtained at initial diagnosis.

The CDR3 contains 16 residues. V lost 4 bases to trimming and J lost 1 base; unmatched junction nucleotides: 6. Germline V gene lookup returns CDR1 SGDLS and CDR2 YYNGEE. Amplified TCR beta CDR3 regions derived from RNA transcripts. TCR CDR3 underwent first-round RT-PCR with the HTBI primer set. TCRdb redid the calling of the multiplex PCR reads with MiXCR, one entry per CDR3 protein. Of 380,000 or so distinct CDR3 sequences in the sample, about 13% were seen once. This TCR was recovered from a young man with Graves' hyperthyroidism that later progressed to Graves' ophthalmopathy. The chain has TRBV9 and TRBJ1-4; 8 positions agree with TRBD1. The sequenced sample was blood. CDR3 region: CASSPGTGRTNEKLFF. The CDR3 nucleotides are TGTGCCAGCAGCCCAGGGACAGGCCGAACTAATGAAAAACTGTTTTTT.